The 19 T cell receptor beta chains in this list originate from one sample, sequenced in a study of sequential checkpoint blockade in melanoma. This table comes from immunoSEQ multiplex PCR, and its TCRdb copy is limited to in-frame clones, with some not included. The table shows about 9,100 clones, with roughly 80% occurring only once. Treatment meaning: randomized to nivolumab then ipilimumab (arm A) or the reverse (arm B). The sequences come from CD8+ T cells sorted from blood (inferred from file names), collected from a patient given nivolumab and ipilimumab in sequence. All receptors come from a human donor with melanoma.

V is TRBV6-1 and J is TRBJ2-3; tentative D call: TRBD1 (6 bases). The ends were cut back, 2 bases at V and 6 bases at J, with 15 bases in the middle. The CDR3 consists of 15 residues. Germline V gene data show CDR1 as MNHNS and CDR2 as SASEGT. The CDR3: CASSEMWGRMDTQYF. CDR3 sequence (DNA): TGTGCCAGCAGTGAAATGTGGGGGCGGATGGATACGCAGTATTTT.

The chain recombines TRBV6-5 with TRBJ2-4; TRBD1 matches at 8 bases. Trimming removed 5 bases from V and 5 bases from J; junction bases left unmatched: 8. This CDR3 is built from 15 residues. CDR1 is MNHEY, CDR2 SVGAGI, per germline. The CDR3 loop is CASSPLPDRENIQYF. CDR3 in DNA: TGTGCCAGCAGTCCCCTCCCGGACAGGGAAAACATTCAGTACTTC.

CDR3 in DNA: TGTGCCAGCAGCTTAGGGTCAAGGGGCTATGGCTACACCTTC. It codes for CASSLGSRGYGYTF. The chain employs TRBV7-9 and TRBJ1-2; D possibly corresponds to TRBD1 (5 bases). Between the trimmed V and J ends, which lost 1 base and 4 bases, there was a span of 10 bases. CDR3 length: 14 residues. The germline V gene has CDR1 SEHNR and CDR2 FQNEAQ (reference sequence).

CDR3 residues: CASSRRTATNEKLFF. CDR3 DNA sequence: TGTGCCAGCAGTCGCCGGACAGCAACTAATGAAAAACTGTTTTTT. The chain has TRBV28 and TRBJ1-4; D is possibly TRBD1 (6 bases). The germline V gene encodes CDR1 MDHEN and CDR2 SYDVKM. Between the trimmed V and J ends, which lost 5 bases and 0 bases, there was a span of 10 bases. This CDR3 is built from 15 residues. Combining the CDR3 with reference TRBV28 and TRBJ1-4 gives the whole variable domain DVKVTQSSRYLVKRTGEKVFLECVQDMDHENMFWYRQDPGLGLRLIYFSYDVKMKEKGDIPEGYSVSREKKERFSLILESASTNQTSMYLCASSRRTATNEKLFFGSGTQLSVL.

J is TRBJ1-2 and V is TRBV20-1; no clear D gene. Per the germline V gene, CDR1 is DFQATT and CDR2 is SNEGSKA (reference sequence). This CDR3 is built from 11 residues. V was clipped by 6 bases and J by 8 bases, with 13 bases between them. The CDR3 nucleotides are TGCAGTGCGCATTTACCGGGGGGCTACACCTTC. Protein sequence: CSAHLPGGYTF.

The CDR3 is CASSFLDRPKNTEAFF. The CDR3 region has the DNA TGTGCCAGCAGTTTCCTGGACAGACCGAAGAACACTGAAGCTTTCTTT. J is TRBJ1-1 and V is TRBV27; maybe TRBD1 (6 bases). The germline gives CDR1 MNHEY, CDR2 SMNVEV (reference sequence). This CDR3 comprises 16 residues. With 3 bases removed from V and 1 base from J, the gap between germline ends came to 15 bases.

The chain joins TRBV30 to TRBJ1-2; TRBD1 aligns across 8 bases. Looked up from germline, CDR1 is GTSNPN and CDR2 is SVGIG (reference sequence). The CDR3 contains 13 residues. The J segment lost 3 bases and the V segment lost 4 bases, leaving 4 bases of the junction unmatched. CDR3 sequence reads: CAWTDRGDYGYTF. The CDR3 bases are TGTGCCTGGACCGACAGGGGAGACTATGGCTACACCTTC.

The rearrangement joins TRBV7-9 to TRBJ2-5, with D possibly TRBD2 on 6 matching bases. Germline V lookup: CDR1 SEHNR, CDR2 FQNEAQ (reference sequence). The V end was cut by 5 bases, the J end by 2 bases, with 12 bases between. The CDR3 consists of 14 residues. CDR3 residues: CASSHPGRQETQYF. In nucleotides, the CDR3 is TGTGCCAGCAGCCACCCCGGGAGACAAGAGACCCAGTACTTC.

The genes are TRBV19 and TRBJ1-2; 11 nucleotides line up with TRBD1. The CDR3 is 17 amino acids. In germline, CDR1 is LNHDA, CDR2 SQIVND (reference sequence). Germline trimming cut 5 bases from V and 4 bases from J; bases unmatched to any gene: 12. The DNA of the CDR3 is TGTGCCAGTAGTGACGGACAGGGGGCCCTATATGCCTATGGCTACACCTTC. Protein sequence: CASSDGQGALYAYGYTF.

A few counts support this clone. The chain is built from TRBV4-3 and TRBJ2-7, with D maybe TRBD2 (6 bases). This CDR3 spans 16 amino acids. The V gene lost 0 bases and the J gene lost 1 base, with 13 bases spanning the gap. Per the germline V gene, CDR1 is LGHNA and CDR2 is YSLEER. As DNA, the CDR3 is TGCGCCAGCAGCCAAGAGCAGGGACTCCCTTCCTACGAGCAGTACTTC. Amino acid sequence: CASSQEQGLPSYEQYF.

The rearrangement joins TRBV29-1 to TRBJ1-3, with unresolved D. The length of the CDR3 is 14 residues. With 6 bases removed from V and 0 bases from J, the gap between germline ends came to 12 bases. CDR1 and CDR2 (germline): SQVTM, ANQGSEA. Written as DNA, the CDR3 is TGCAGCGTCGACACTGAAAGCTCTGGAAACACCATATATTTT. This codes for CSVDTESSGNTIYF.

The rearrangement uses TRBV15 and TRBJ1-1; TRBD1 matches at 9 bases. The CDR3 is made up of 16 amino acids. Germline V gives CDR1 LNHNV, CDR2 YYDKDF (reference sequence). V shed 5 bases, J shed 6 bases, and the junction held 13 bases outside the gene matches. The CDR3 bases are TGTGCCACCAGCGGCGGCGGGACAGGGTCAGGAGCTGAAGCTTTCTTT. Its translation: CATSGGGTGSGAEAFF.

The chain combines TRBV7-6 with TRBJ2-3, with D perhaps matching TRBD2 (5 bases). V gave up 0 bases and J gave up 1 base, with 11 bases separating them. The CDR3 is 16 residues long. Germline CDR1 is SGHVS and CDR2 is FNYEAQ. CDR3 DNA: TGTGCCAGCAGCTTAGCCCAGGCCGGGGGCACAGATACGCAGTATTTT. It specifies CASSLAQAGGTDTQYF.

The V and J genes are TRBV5-7 and TRBJ2-7; perhaps TRBD2 as D (6 bases). TRBV5-7 counts as an open reading frame of uncertain function. V was trimmed by 2 bases and J by 3 bases, leaving 9 bases between them. The CDR3 consists of 13 residues. The CDR3 loop reads CASSFGGGYEQYF. As DNA, the CDR3 is TGTGCCAGCAGCTTTGGGGGAGGCTACGAGCAGTACTTC.

This chain connects TRBV6-5 to TRBJ1-6, with 10 bases lining up with TRBD1. The CDR3 is 14 amino acids. CDR1 is MNHEY, CDR2 SVGAGI, per germline. V was clipped by 5 bases and J by 10 bases; unmatched bases: 5. This chain's CDR3 is CASSTGTGASPLHF. CDR3 nucleotide sequence: TGTGCCAGCAGTACCGGGACAGGGGCCTCACCCCTCCACTTT.

The CDR3, as DNA: TGTGCCAGTAGGGCGACAGGGCTGTACACTGAAGCTTTCTTT. Its translation: CASRATGLYTEAFF. V is TRBV19 and J is TRBJ1-1, with 7 bases that match TRBD1. The V gene's germline CDR1 is LNHDA and CDR2 SQIVND (reference sequence). The CDR3 spans 14 residues. After removal of 6 bases from V and 3 bases from J, the junction contained 7 bases not matched to a gene.

The V call is TRBV5-3, the J call TRBJ2-2; 8 bases are shared with TRBD1. TRBV5-3 is marked as an open reading frame, function uncertain. V was clipped by 6 bases and J by 3 bases; unmatched bases: 7. The CDR3 contains 15 residues. This chain's CDR3 is CARNETGADTGELFF. For the CDR3, the DNA is TGTGCCAGAAACGAGACAGGGGCGGACACCGGGGAGCTGTTTTTT.

This rearrangement joins TRBV19 to TRBJ2-3, with 12 bases lining up with TRBD2. Losses at the gene ends were 6 bases for V and 3 bases for J; bases not matched to a gene: 4. CDR3 length: 15 amino acids. Germline V gene data show CDR1 as LNHDA and CDR2 as SQIVND (reference sequence). The CDR3 DNA is TGTGCCAGTAGCTCTAGCGGGGGGGCGACAGATACGCAGTATTTT. This codes for CASSSSGGATDTQYF.

The CDR3 loop reads CASSSSARGETQYF. The CDR3 bases are TGTGCCAGCAGTTCGTCCGCGCGGGGAGAGACCCAGTACTTC. V usage is TRBV28 and J usage is TRBJ2-5, with D possibly matching TRBD2 (6 bases). Germline CDR1 MDHEN, CDR2 SYDVKM. V was clipped by 4 bases and J by 4 bases, with 13 bases between them. The CDR3 runs 14 residues.